This T cell receptor (beta chain) was obtained from a study of identical twins (dated by TCRdb to 2016 to 2017). In the study overall: To test whether fetal clonotypes persist, this study deep-sequenced TCR alpha and beta repertoires from monozygotic twins, from unrelated adults of various ages, and from cord blood. To rule out contamination, the twin experiments were replicated at different times with different library preparation protocols. What the work shows at the level of the full study, not this receptor alone: Fewer insertions were carried by abundant cord blood beta clonotypes, a similar but weaker trend appeared in young adult naive repertoires, and no such trend appeared in memory repertoires. Zero-insertion analyses could be partly confounded by invariant T cells such as MAIT and iNKT, though diverse VJ usage argued against such confounding for most clonotypes. Out-of-frame TCR alpha sequences shared between twins showed an excess of low generation-probability sequences compared with coincidental sharing between unrelated individuals. Because the same donors could not be followed over many years, the conclusions depended on cross-sectional statistical analysis. The excess sharing between twins in beta out-of-frame sequences was weaker because fewer shared sequences reduced the signal-to-noise ratio. Out-of-frame TCR alpha sharing in monozygotic twins was systematically underestimated by recombination models, whereas sharing between unrelated individuals was in agreement with the recombination models.

With regard to this clonotype: Its recognized antigen is unknown. Qualities for individual bases were not recorded, and no much larger clone is one base off.

Receptor amplification or capture employed 5' RACE. Sequencing used an Illumina HiSeq 2000. A universal primer binding site was added through template switching, and the final cDNA carried a unique molecular identifier so that TCR cDNA molecules could be counted accurately. Specific primers in the conserved constant-segment region were used to synthesize first-strand cDNA for the TCR alpha and beta chains. Each cDNA library was double barcoded, with a SMART-Mk sample barcode plus Illumina barcodes, to control for contamination. Two successive PCR steps introduced TruSeq adapter sequences along with Illumina sample barcodes. The Illumina HiSeq platform was used with custom primers to sequence TCR alpha and beta cDNA libraries. From the authors' description of their analysis: MiGEC processed the raw reads to extract unique molecular identifiers, while MiXCR was used to determine the CDR3 positions. Recombination models were inferred per individual with the repgenHMM and IGoR tools using an EM algorithm. The analysis of shared clonotypes was done with the tcR package in R, with sharing normalized by the product of cloneset sizes. To study raw recombination free of thymic and clonal selection effects, out-of-frame nonproductive sequences were analyzed. Starting from the raw public reads, TCRdb applied fastp trimming at Q25, assembled clones with MiXCR and retained in-frame beta chains. CDR3 protein duplicates are merged, each entry listing the most common genes and DNA. The authors' filters were not applied to this entry. Present in this sample are 1.5 million to 2 million distinct CDR3 sequences, around a third of which were seen just once. The ten most abundant clones make up approximately 0.25% of the sample.

The CDR3, cysteine through phenylalanine, is 16 amino acids long. The kept DNA is CDR3 alone, 48 bases in frame from the first base. V and J lose 0 bases and 5 bases, and a span of 16 bases separates them. CDR1 and CDR2 (SGHTA, FQGNSA) derive from the germline V gene. Every donor in the study was a healthy Caucasian. This sequence was found in a newborn girl in good health. The sequence joins TRBV7-2 to TRBJ1-2, with the D gene not confidently named. Material for sequencing was cord blood. The nucleotide sequence is TGTGCCAGCAGCTTAGCGCGCATGGGATCAATATATGGCTACACCTTC. This encodes CASSLARMGSIYGYTF.